This TCR beta chain is drawn from a study of CD8+ T cells in alopecia areata. The CDR3 is 12 residues long. CDR1 is MNHEY, CDR2 SMNVEV, per germline (reference sequence). The ends were cut back, 4 bases at V and 0 bases at J, with 3 bases in the middle. RNA extraction was followed by reverse transcription into cDNA, which acted as the sequencing template. Some clones are missing from TCRdb's copy, which holds only in-frame ones; the method was immunoSEQ multiplex PCR. Of roughly 140,000 clones detected, about three fifths appear once; the ten largest clones hold 36%. The sequencing input was CD8+ T cells sorted from blood. This chain links TRBV27 with TRBJ1-1; D is unclear. This receptor was identified in a human donor in good health. DNA for the CDR3: TGTGCCAGCAGTTCAGTGAACACTGAAGCTTTCTTT. It yields the protein CASSSVNTEAFF.